A selection of T cell receptor beta chains follows, all from one sample in a study of control samples from healthy donors and cancer patients. Clones were sequenced by immunoSEQ multiplex PCR, and TCRdb holds only the in-frame ones, with some missing. The sample lists about 94,000 clones, less than 95% occurring once. Material for sequencing was blood. The receptors originated from a woman aged 18-29 years in good health. The CDR3 runs from the conserved cysteine through the conserved F or W. The D gene is left open where the match is weak. Clone size is given for some rows only: seen once, a few or many times, or a class if the clone is expanded.

TRBD2	TRBV7-2	.	TRBJ2-1	TGTGCCAGCAGCCCTCAGGGCGGGGGGTTCTACAATGAGCAGTTCTTC	CASSPQGGGFYNEQFF
.	TRBV7-2	.	TRBJ2-5	TGTGCCAGCAGCCTGCAGGGTGTAGAAGAGACCCAGTACTTC	CASSLQGVEETQYF
TRBD1	TRBV6-5	.	TRBJ1-4	TGTGCCAGCAGTTATTCGACAGGGAATGAAAAACTGTTTTTT	CASSYSTGNEKLFF
.	TRBV5-4	.	TRBJ1-1	TGTGCCAGCAGACAGGGACTGGCCGATGAAGCTTTCTTT	CASRQGLADEAFF
TRBD2	TRBV7-8	.	TRBJ2-5	TGTGCCAGCAGCTCGCGGGAGGGTTCGGAGGAGACCCAGTACTTC	CASSSREGSEETQYF
.	TRBV2	.	TRBJ1-3	TGTGCCAGCAGTCGGAGTCTGGGGAAGTCCCTCTCTGGAAACACCATATATTTT	CASSRSLGKSLSGNTIYF
.	TRBV29-1	.	TRBJ1-6	TGCAGCACAAAGAACAGCTTAGACTCACCCCTCCACTTT	CSTKNSLDSPLHF
.	TRBV7-9	few	TRBJ1-1	TGTGCCAGCAGCCGGTGGACTGAAGCTTTCTTT	CASSRWTEAFF
TRBD2	TRBV3-1/TRBV3-2	.	TRBJ2-5	TGTGCCAGCAGCTCGCGGACTAGCGGGGGGGCGATTGGGGAGACCCAGTACTTC	CASSSRTSGGAIGETQYF
.	TRBV5-1	once	TRBJ1-5	TGCGCCAGCAGATCCGGACAGAAGAGACAGCCCCAGCATTTT	CASRSGQKRQPQHF
TRBD1	TRBV27	.	TRBJ2-1	TGTGCCAGGCGGGCAAACCGGGACAGGGGGCGGAGTGAGCAGTTCTTC	CARRANRDRGRSEQFF
.	TRBV7-9	.	TRBJ1-5	TGTGCCAGCAGTCCCGGTCGGGGGGCAAAAGGTCAGCCCCAGCATTTT	CASSPGRGAKGQPQHF
.	TRBV4-1	.	TRBJ2-3	TGCGCCAGCAGCCAAGCTGGGGATACGCAGTATTTT	CASSQAGDTQYF
.	TRBV6-5	.	TRBJ2-7	TGTGCCAGCAGTTACTCACGGGCTCCCTACGAGCAGTACTTC	CASSYSRAPYEQYF
.	TRBV7-7	.	TRBJ1-3	TGTGCCAGCAGCTCATTGACCGGCCCTGGAAACACCATATATTTT	CASSSLTGPGNTIYF
.	TRBV3-1/TRBV3-2	.	TRBJ1-2	TGTGCCAGCAGCCAAGTTTACGGAAACTATGGCTACACCTTC	CASSQVYGNYGYTF
TRBD1	TRBV12-5	.	TRBJ2-7	TGTGCTAGTGGTTTGGTACTGGGACAGATGTACGAGCAGTACTTC	CASGLVLGQMYEQYF
TRBD1	TRBV19	.	TRBJ1-2	TGTGCCAGTAGCCTGGGACAGGGGAATGGCTACACCTTC	CASSLGQGNGYTF
.	TRBV4-2	.	TRBJ2-1	TGTGCCAGCAGCCAAGAATCCGCCTACCGATCCTACAATGAGCAGTTCTTC	CASSQESAYRSYNEQFF